This T cell receptor (beta chain) is drawn from a study of cytomegalovirus exposure and HLA in healthy donors. Study-level background: The platform used for the roughly 130 validation repertoires matched that of the approximately 640 first-cohort repertoires, a later analysis reported.

Trimming stripped 3 bases from V and 4 bases from J, with 18 bases between. Germline V gives CDR1 LGHNA, CDR2 YSLEER. The CDR3 sequence is 17 residues long. Produced via immunoSEQ multiplex PCR; TCRdb's table is partial and in-frame only. The sample carries approximately 97,000 clones, approximately 94% recorded once. The clonotype comes from a woman aged 18 to 35 in good health and CMV-seronegative. The sample taken for sequencing was PBMCs. The chain uses TRBV4-3 and TRBJ2-2, with a weak D call TRBD2 (6 bases). The CDR3: CASSQSPDGGLTGELFF. CDR3 in DNA: TGCGCCAGCAGCCAGAGCCCTGACGGGGGACTCACCGGGGAGCTGTTTTTT.